Listed here are 30 T cell receptor beta chains from one sample, sequenced in a study of blood T cell repertoires in COVID-19. The data were produced by immunoSEQ multiplex PCR, yet TCRdb's version contains in-frame clones alone and is incomplete. The sample lists fewer than 350,000 clones; 75% to 95% were seen once. The sequenced material came from peripheral blood. Source of these receptors: a woman aged 25 to 39 with COVID-19, enrolled during active disease.

The chain couples TRBV5-4 to TRBJ2-5; 14 nucleotides line up with TRBD2. The CDR3 contains 17 residues. V lost 1 base to trimming and J lost 5 bases; unmatched junction nucleotides: 7. Germline values: CDR1 SGHNT, CDR2 YYREEE (reference sequence). The CDR3 coding sequence is TGTGCCAGCAGCTTGTTTCCCAGACTAGCGGGAGGGGAGACCCAGTACTTC. It yields the protein CASSLFPRLAGGETQYF.

The rearrangement uses TRBV6-1 and TRBJ2-7, with D possibly being TRBD2 (6 bases). From germline, CDR1 is MNHNS and CDR2 SASEGT. The CDR3 spans 16 residues. Trimming stripped 2 bases from V and 5 bases from J, with 19 bases between. The CDR3 spells CASSEWRVAGRDEQYF. The CDR3, as DNA: TGTGCCAGCAGTGAATGGCGGGTTGCGGGGCGCGACGAGCAGTACTTC.

The chain uses TRBV7-9 and TRBJ2-7; TRBD2 is a possible D gene (7 bases). The ends were cut back, 1 base at V and 5 bases at J, with 18 bases in the middle. CDR3 size: 16 residues. CDR1 SEHNR and CDR2 FQNEAQ come from the germline V gene (reference sequence). This CDR3 reads CASSLGGGGGRNEQYF. The CDR3 region has the DNA TGTGCCAGCAGCTTAGGGGGAGGGGGAGGCCGTAACGAGCAGTACTTC.

The CDR3: CATSAPGQTGELFF. The CDR3 DNA sequence: TGTGCCACCAGTGCCCCGGGACAGACCGGGGAGCTGTTTTTT. The J gene is TRBJ2-2, the V gene TRBV24-1, with 7 bases aligning to TRBD1. In germline, CDR1 is KGHDR, CDR2 SFDVKD. CDR3 length equals 14 residues. Trimming cost V 5 bases and J 5 bases; bases outside gene matches: 4.

The chain carries TRBV7-3 and TRBJ2-2, with no clear D. In germline, CDR1 is SGHTA, CDR2 FQGTGA. Trimming shortened V by 1 base and J by 1 base, and 7 bases separated the two germline ends. The CDR3 has 15 residues. The CDR3 sequence is CASSLNYENTGELFF. CDR3 in DNA: TGTGCCAGCAGCTTAAACTACGAGAACACCGGGGAGCTGTTTTTT.

The V and J genes are TRBV18 and TRBJ2-5, with D possibly matching TRBD2 (5 bases). Trimming pared 3 bases from V and 1 base from J, leaving 12 bases between. This CDR3 is built from 15 residues. Germline V gene data show CDR1 as KGHSH and CDR2 as LQKENI. CDR3: CASSPERTSQETQYF. CDR3 DNA sequence: TGTGCCAGCTCACCTGAGCGGACTTCCCAAGAGACCCAGTACTTC.

The chain couples TRBV4-1 to TRBJ2-2; tentative D call: TRBD2 (7 bases). The V and J ends lost 3 bases and 4 bases respectively, with 21 bases between them. CDR3 length: 18 amino acids. Germline V gene lookup returns CDR1 MGHRA and CDR2 YSYEKL. Here the CDR3 reads CASSHQWEGVGGTGELFF. CDR3 in DNA: TGCGCCAGCAGCCACCAGTGGGAGGGAGTAGGGGGCACCGGGGAGCTGTTTTTT.

CDR3 protein: CASSLAPLYGYTF. In DNA, the CDR3 is TGTGCCAGCAGCTTAGCTCCCCTCTATGGCTACACCTTC. The chain uses TRBV7-2 and TRBJ1-2; no firm D call. Looked up from germline, CDR1 is SGHTA and CDR2 is FQGNSA. The CDR3 spans 13 residues. Trimming removed 0 bases from V and 4 bases from J, with 6 bases in between. Full variable domain (missing parts from reference TRBV7-2 and TRBJ1-2): GAGVSQSPSNKVTEKGKDVELRCDPISGHTALYWYRQSLGQGLEFLIYFQGNSAPDKSGLPSDRFSAERTGGSVSTLTIQRTQQEDSAVYLCASSLAPLYGYTFGSGTRLTVV.

The DNA for the CDR3 is TGTGCCAGCAGTTTACACAGGCCCAGGCAGCCCCAGCATTTT. Translation gives CASSLHRPRQPQHF. The chain is built from TRBV27 and TRBJ1-5; D possibly corresponds to TRBD1 (5 bases). From germline, CDR1 is MNHEY and CDR2 SMNVEV (reference sequence). The CDR3 contains 14 residues. V was pared by 2 bases and J by 7 bases, with 12 bases between.

This sequence joins TRBV28 and TRBJ2-7; the match to TRBD2 covers 7 bases. The CDR3 extends over 14 amino acids. Trimming at V came to 6 bases and at J to 7 bases, leaving 12 bases not matched to a gene. CDR1 MDHEN and CDR2 SYDVKM come from the germline V gene. The CDR3 spells CASSSWGGGREQYF. The CDR3 DNA reads as TGTGCCAGCAGCTCTTGGGGGGGTGGAAGGGAGCAGTACTTC.

J is TRBJ2-7 and V is TRBV5-4; 11 bases line up with TRBD2. The length of the CDR3 is 15 residues. The V gene's germline CDR1 is SGHNT and CDR2 YYREEE (reference sequence). Germline trimming cut 1 base from V and 0 bases from J; bases unmatched to any gene: 0. The CDR3 coding sequence is TGTGCCAGCAGCTTGACTAGCGGGAGCTCCTACGAGCAGTACTTC. It encodes CASSLTSGSSYEQYF.

This clone was detected once. J is TRBJ1-3 and V is TRBV6-6; D is ambiguous. Germline CDR1 reads MNHNY; CDR2 reads SVGAGI (reference sequence). The CDR3 sequence is 15 residues long. V lost 2 bases, J lost 4 bases, and 12 bases lay in between. This CDR3 is CASSYKIAGGNTIYF. In DNA form, the CDR3 reads TGTGCCAGCAGTTACAAGATTGCGGGAGGAAACACCATATATTTT.

The V and J genes are TRBV5-1 and TRBJ1-3; D gene unclear. The V gene's germline CDR1 is SGHRS and CDR2 YFSETQ. Deletions cut 2 bases from V and 1 base from J, with 10 bases between. This CDR3 comprises 15 residues. In DNA form, the CDR3 reads TGCGCCAGCAGCTTCAGGCCAACTTCTGGAAACACCATATATTTT. Translation: CASSFRPTSGNTIYF.

V gene TRBV10-2 combines with J gene TRBJ1-2, with D unclear. Germline V lookup: CDR1 WSHSY, CDR2 SAAADI. The V end lost 0 bases, the J end lost 5 bases, and 10 bases lay between the germline ends. The CDR3 runs to 14 residues. The CDR3 is CASSESVGRYGYTF. The CDR3 coding sequence is TGCGCCAGCAGTGAGTCGGTGGGGAGGTATGGCTACACCTTC.

The chain recombines TRBV5-1 with TRBJ2-7; D unclear. This CDR3 comprises 12 residues. Germline CDR1 reads SGHRS; CDR2 reads YFSETQ. The ends were cut back, 2 bases at V and 5 bases at J, with 8 bases in the middle. CDR3 residues: CASSFVSDEQYF. Written as DNA, the CDR3 is TGCGCCAGCAGCTTCGTCTCGGACGAGCAGTACTTC.

The genes are TRBV6-4 and TRBJ2-2; 11 bases map to TRBD2. The CDR3 extends over 14 amino acids. Germline V lookup: CDR1 MRHNA, CDR2 SNTAGT. V shed 6 bases and J 5 bases; nucleotides not matched to a gene: 2. The DNA for the CDR3 is TGTGCCAGCAGACTAGCGGGAGAGACCGGGGAGCTGTTTTTT. Protein sequence: CASRLAGETGELFF.

The CDR3 bases are TGTGCCAGCAGCGCGGGGACAGTGAACACCGGGGAGCTGTTTTTT. It codes for CASSAGTVNTGELFF. V usage is TRBV21-1 and J usage is TRBJ2-2; the table assigns TRBD1, which was not confirmed against the DNA. TRBV21-1 is a recognized pseudogene. This CDR3 contains 15 residues.

V gene TRBV19 combines with J gene TRBJ1-5; D unclear. Germline V gives CDR1 LNHDA, CDR2 SQIVND (reference sequence). The CDR3 runs to 13 residues. The V end lost 7 bases, the J end lost 4 bases, and 11 bases lay between the germline ends. CDR3 bases: TGTGCCAGTAAGAGCGCAGAAAATCAGCCCCAGCATTTT. Protein product: CASKSAENQPQHF.

The chain couples TRBV20-1 to TRBJ1-1; D uncertain. CDR1 is DFQATT and CDR2 is SNEGSKA in the germline V gene (reference sequence). The CDR3 covers 11 residues. Trimming took off 8 bases at V and 7 bases at J, with 14 bases between the two ends. CDR3 in DNA: TGCAGTTACCAACGCGTCCTTGAAGCTTTCTTT. The encoded protein is CSYQRVLEAFF.

The J gene is TRBJ1-2, the V gene TRBV5-4, with D possibly being TRBD1 (5 bases). From germline, CDR1 is SGHNT and CDR2 YYREEE (reference sequence). The CDR3 extends over 14 amino acids. V was shortened by 2 bases and J by 3 bases, with 11 bases between the two germline ends. CDR3 sequence reads: CASSFTGRDYGYTF. In DNA form, the CDR3 reads TGTGCCAGCAGCTTCACAGGACGGGACTATGGCTACACCTTC.

The rearrangement joins TRBV9 to TRBJ2-7; weak D call: TRBD1 (6 bases). CDR3 size: 15 residues. The V gene lost 0 bases and the J gene lost 2 bases, with 12 bases spanning the gap. Germline CDR1 SGDLS, CDR2 YYNGEE. For the CDR3, the DNA is TGTGCCAGCAGCGTAGCCGAGGACAGCGCCTACGAGCAGTACTTC. This encodes CASSVAEDSAYEQYF. The full variable domain, in which reference TRBV9 and TRBJ2-7 provide the parts outside the CDR3, is DSGVTQTPKHLITATGQRVTLRCSPRSGDLSVYWYQQSLDQGLQFLIQYYNGEERAKGNILERFSAQQFPDLHSELNLSSLELGDSALYFCASSVAEDSAYEQYFGPGTRLTVT.

The chain couples TRBV18 to TRBJ1-1, with D uncertain. The germline gives CDR1 KGHSH, CDR2 LQKENI. Deletions cut 0 bases from V and 6 bases from J, with 14 bases between. CDR3 length: 15 residues. The CDR3 DNA follows: TGTGCCAGCTCACCACCCTTCCCCCCCCAGGCTGAAGCTTTCTTT. Encoded protein: CASSPPFPPQAEAFF.

The chain carries TRBV5-1 and TRBJ2-7, with 11 bases fitting TRBD2. The CDR3 contains 14 residues. Trimming at V came to 4 bases and at J to 3 bases, leaving 3 bases not matched to a gene. The germline gives CDR1 SGHRS, CDR2 YFSETQ. The CDR3 loop reads CASSTGLAGYEQYF. CDR3 sequence (DNA): TGCGCCAGCAGCACTGGACTAGCGGGCTACGAGCAGTACTTC.

The chain has TRBV9 and TRBJ2-7; 8 bases are a match to TRBD2. V gave up 4 bases and J gave up 2 bases; unmatched junction bases: 11. Per germline, CDR1 SGDLS and CDR2 YYNGEE. CDR3 length: 16 amino acids. As DNA, the CDR3 is TGTGCCAGCAGCAACTCCGACGGGAGGGCCGCCTACGAGCAGTACTTC. It codes for CASSNSDGRAAYEQYF.

The genes are TRBV4-3 and TRBJ1-4; 9 nucleotides agree with TRBD1. Unmatched junction bases numbered 5, after V lost 1 base and J lost 8 bases. The CDR3 covers 15 residues. The V gene's germline CDR1 is LGHNA and CDR2 YSLEER. As DNA, the CDR3 is TGCGCCAGCAGCCAAGTCTGGACAGGGGAGGAAAAACTGTTTTTT. Translation gives CASSQVWTGEEKLFF.

The V gene is TRBV7-2, the J gene TRBJ1-1, with D possibly TRBD1 on 5 matching bases. V dropped 5 bases and J dropped 4 bases, with 14 bases sitting between them. This CDR3 is 14 amino acids long. Germline-derived CDR1 and CDR2 are SGHTA and FQGNSA. The CDR3 coding sequence is TGTGCCAGCAGCCTCAAGGGGCTCGGCACTGAAGCTTTCTTT. The encoded protein is CASSLKGLGTEAFF.

V and J are TRBV11-1 and TRBJ2-7; 7 nucleotides align to TRBD1. V shed 2 bases, J shed 4 bases, and the junction held 2 bases outside the gene matches. Germline CDR1 and CDR2: SGHAT and FQDESV (reference sequence). This CDR3 region has 13 residues. CDR3 coding DNA: TGTGCCAGCAGCTTAAGGGGGCGATACGAGCAGTACTTC. Protein product: CASSLRGRYEQYF.

This chain joins TRBV6-5 and TRBJ1-3, with TRBD1 matching 7 bases. V shed 6 bases, J shed 1 base, and the junction held 0 bases outside the gene matches. Germline-derived CDR1 and CDR2 are MNHEY and SVGAGI. This CDR3 has 13 residues. This CDR3 is CASRTGSGNTIYF. CDR3 DNA sequence: TGTGCCAGCAGGACAGGGTCTGGAAACACCATATATTTT.

This clone was picked up one time. This sequence joins TRBV6-2 or TRBV6-3 and TRBJ2-7; D is unresolved. Germline assignment: CDR1 MNHEY and CDR2 SVGEGT. CDR3 length equals 17 residues. Trimming stripped 2 bases from V and 0 bases from J, with 17 bases between. Here the CDR3 reads CASSYRLRLLPSYEQYF. The CDR3 nucleotides are TGTGCCAGCAGTTACCGCCTACGCCTTCTCCCCTCCTACGAGCAGTACTTC.

J is TRBJ1-6 and V is TRBV28; D perhaps matches TRBD1 (6 bases). The CDR3 has 14 residues. Trimming pared 10 bases from V and 8 bases from J, leaving 18 bases between. Germline loops: CDR1 MDHEN, CDR2 SYDVKM. The CDR3 loop is CATTPGGRYSPLHF. The CDR3 DNA follows: TGTGCCACCACCCCGGGGGGCAGATATTCACCCCTCCACTTT.